This T cell receptor beta chain was captured by sequencing in a study of early T cells in non-severe SARS-CoV-2 infection. In the study overall: Whole-blood bulk RNA, unsorted, was sequenced, and chains were unpaired.

This clonotype was picked up a small number of times. The TCR library protocol was used to attach unique molecular identifiers. These identifiers were attached to individual cDNA molecules. TCRdb re-analysed the 5' RACE reads in MiXCR, keeping a single row per CDR3 protein. This sample has roughly 48,000 distinct CDR3 sequences; 8% occur once, and the top ten carry roughly 9.9%. CDR3 length: 15 residues. The junction had 7 bases not matched to a gene; V was cut back by 2 bases and J by 3 bases. CDR1 is SGHNT and CDR2 is YYREEE in the germline V gene (reference sequence). The source of this sequence is an adult who was a healthcare worker with PCR-confirmed SARS-CoV-2 infection or an uninfected control (not recorded which). Sequenced sample: whole blood. The J gene is TRBJ1-1, the V gene TRBV5-4; 7 nucleotides match TRBD1. The CDR3: CASSFPTGEYTEAFF. The CDR3 region has the DNA TGTGCCAGCAGCTTCCCCACAGGGGAGTACACTGAAGCTTTCTTT.